One sample yielded the 8 T cell receptor beta chains listed below, sequenced in a study of PD-L1 blockade in urothelial cancer. The time point was: peripheral blood 6 weeks after treatment start. TCRdb's table, derived via immunoSEQ multiplex PCR, lists solely in-frame clones and lacks some. The sample records tens of thousands of clones, approximately 78% being singletons. The material was PBMCs, obtained around atezolizumab (anti-PD-L1) treatment. The receptors here all came from a man in his 70s with urothelial cancer.

This rearrangement joins TRBV2 to TRBJ1-4; 9 bases fit TRBD1. The germline CDR1 and CDR2 sequences are SNHLY and FYNNEI. There are 13 residues in the CDR3. The V and J ends lost 7 bases and 5 bases, in that order; junction bases with no gene match: 2. The CDR3, as DNA: TGTGCCAGCATCGGACAGGGGAATGAAAAACTGTTTTTT. This encodes CASIGQGNEKLFF.

This sequence joins TRBV18 and TRBJ2-1, with 7 nucleotides matching TRBD1. The germline V gene has CDR1 KGHSH and CDR2 LQKENI. The CDR3 loop spans 15 amino acids. The V and J ends lost 8 bases and 0 bases, in that order; junction bases with no gene match: 7. The CDR3 sequence is CASARTGGSYNEQFF. The CDR3, as DNA: TGTGCCAGCGCCCGGACAGGAGGCTCCTACAATGAGCAGTTCTTC.

The V call is TRBV5-1, the J call TRBJ2-2, with unresolved D. The CDR3 has 15 residues. The V end was cut by 1 base, the J end by 5 bases, with 12 bases between. Germline assignment: CDR1 SGHRS and CDR2 YFSETQ. The CDR3 region is CASSLLPSGTGELFF. CDR3 DNA: TGCGCCAGCAGCTTGCTGCCTAGTGGTACCGGGGAGCTGTTTTTT. Combining the CDR3 with reference TRBV5-1 and TRBJ2-2 gives the whole variable domain KAGVTQTPRYLIKTRGQQVTLSCSPISGHRSVSWYQQTPGQGLQFLFEYFSETQRNKGNFPGRFSGRQFSNSRSEMNVSTLELGDSALYLCASSLLPSGTGELFFGEGSRLTVL.

CDR3 loop: CAIRGQVQEPQHF. The CDR3 nucleotides read TGTGCCATCAGGGGACAGGTTCAGGAGCCCCAGCATTTT. V and J are TRBV10-3 and TRBJ1-5; 8 bases fit TRBD1. Germline V gene data show CDR1 as ENHRY and CDR2 as SYGVKD. Germline trimming cut 6 bases from V and 8 bases from J; bases unmatched to any gene: 6. This CDR3 is 13 amino acids long.

This clone has more than one count but fewer than ten. This chain connects TRBV27 to TRBJ1-2; the D is unclear. Trimming shortened V by 3 bases and J by 2 bases, and 13 bases separated the two germline ends. The CDR3 has 15 residues. Germline CDR1 and CDR2: MNHEY and SMNVEV (reference sequence). This chain's CDR3 is CASSLGRVENYGYTF. DNA of the CDR3: TGTGCCAGCAGTTTGGGGAGGGTAGAGAACTATGGCTACACCTTC.

The rearrangement uses TRBV28 and TRBJ2-7, with 7 bases that match TRBD2. This CDR3 is 13 amino acids long. The germline V gene has CDR1 MDHEN and CDR2 SYDVKM. V gave up 6 bases and J gave up 7 bases; unmatched junction bases: 9. This CDR3 is CASRFSGGGEQYF. CDR3 bases: TGTGCCAGCAGATTTTCGGGCGGGGGTGAGCAGTACTTC.

The rearrangement links TRBV11-2 to TRBJ2-7; 8 bases are shared with TRBD1. The junction had 7 bases not matched to a gene; V was cut back by 1 base and J by 2 bases. Germline-derived CDR1 and CDR2 are SGHAT and FQNNGV. The CDR3 covers 16 residues. The CDR3 is CASSLALGTGTYEQYF. DNA of the CDR3: TGTGCCAGCAGCTTAGCCCTCGGGACAGGAACCTACGAGCAGTACTTC.

This sequence joins TRBV28 and TRBJ1-2; TRBD1 might be the D (5 bases). With 8 bases removed from V and 2 bases from J, the gap between germline ends came to 21 bases. In germline, CDR1 is MDHEN, CDR2 SYDVKM. CDR3 size: 16 residues. The CDR3 DNA is TGTGCCAGCGGCCATGTCCAGGGCACTAAGAACTATGGCTACACCTTC. Its translation is CASGHVQGTKNYGYTF.